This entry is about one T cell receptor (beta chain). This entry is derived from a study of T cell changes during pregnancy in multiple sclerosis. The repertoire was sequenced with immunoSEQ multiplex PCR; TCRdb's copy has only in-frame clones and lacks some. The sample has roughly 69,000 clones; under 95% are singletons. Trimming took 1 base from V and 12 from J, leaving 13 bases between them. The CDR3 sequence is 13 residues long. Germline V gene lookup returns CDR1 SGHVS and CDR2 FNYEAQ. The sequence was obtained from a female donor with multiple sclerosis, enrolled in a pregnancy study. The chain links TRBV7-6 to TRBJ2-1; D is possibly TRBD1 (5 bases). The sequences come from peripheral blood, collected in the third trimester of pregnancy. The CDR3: CASSLGVSGPQFF. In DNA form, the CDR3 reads TGTGCCAGCAGCTTAGGGGTCTCAGGGCCGCAGTTCTTC.